Below, 18 T cell receptor beta chains from the same sample are listed, as sequenced in a study of blood T cell repertoires in COVID-19. Method: immunoSEQ multiplex PCR; TCRdb's copy keeps in-frame clones and lacks some. The table lists some 70,000 clones, around 85% of them singletons. The sample taken for sequencing was peripheral blood. The receptors were gathered from a woman between 45 and 65 years old with acute or convalescent COVID-19.

The chain is built from TRBV10-2 and TRBJ1-2; tentatively, D is TRBD1 (5 bases). This CDR3 region has 13 residues. Germline CDR1 reads WSHSY; CDR2 reads SAAADI. Trimming shortened V by 0 bases and J by 7 bases, and 9 bases separated the two germline ends. In DNA, the CDR3 is TGCGCCAGCAGTGAGTCCCCTACAGGTGGCTACACCTTC. Translation: CASSESPTGGYTF.

The chain links TRBV6-5 to TRBJ1-1; TRBD1 might be the D (6 bases). V gave up 7 bases and J gave up 4 bases, with 19 bases separating them. The CDR3 spans 15 residues. The germline CDR1 and CDR2 sequences are MNHEY and SVGAGI. CDR3 residues: CASTPGGAVRTEAFF. CDR3 nucleotides: TGTGCCAGCACTCCTGGGGGGGCCGTGCGCACTGAAGCTTTCTTT.

The chain carries TRBV7-2 and TRBJ2-4; 9 bases are shared with TRBD2. Germline CDR1 and CDR2: SGHTA and FQGNSA. The CDR3 is 16 amino acids. The J segment lost 9 bases and the V segment lost 2 bases, leaving 11 bases of the junction unmatched. CDR3 sequence reads: CASSLIAAGAGGIQYF. CDR3 DNA sequence: TGTGCCAGCAGCTTAATTGCCGCGGGAGCGGGGGGCATTCAGTACTTC. The full variable domain, rest sourced from reference TRBV7-2 and TRBJ2-4, is GAGVSQSPSNKVTEKGKDVELRCDPISGHTALYWYRQSLGQGLEFLIYFQGNSAPDKSGLPSDRFSAERTGGSVSTLTIQRTQQEDSAVYLCASSLIAAGAGGIQYFGAGTRLSVL.

The V and J genes are TRBV11-2 and TRBJ2-5; D is ambiguous. V lost 7 bases, J lost 3 bases, and 12 bases lay in between. This CDR3 contains 13 residues. CDR1 SGHAT and CDR2 FQNNGV come from the germline V gene. CDR3 amino acids: CASNYGWEETQYF. CDR3 nucleotides: TGTGCCAGCAACTACGGTTGGGAAGAGACCCAGTACTTC.

The V call is TRBV28, the J call TRBJ1-2; D remains unclear. V lost 4 bases, J lost 8 bases, and 8 bases lay in between. There are 11 residues in the CDR3. CDR1 and CDR2 from the germline V gene are MDHEN and SYDVKM. DNA of the CDR3: TGTGCCAGCAGTTCCCCGGAGGGCTACACCTTC. The encoded protein is CASSSPEGYTF.

The V call is TRBV7-6, the J call TRBJ2-1, with 9 positions matching TRBD2. The trim removed 1 base at V and 10 bases at J, leaving 5 bases unmatched. The CDR3 is 14 amino acids. The germline gives CDR1 SGHVS, CDR2 FNYEAQ. CDR3 bases: TGTGCCAGCAGCTTAGTCCGGACTAGCGTCGAGCAGTTCTTC. As protein: CASSLVRTSVEQFF.

The chain combines TRBV7-8 with TRBJ1-6, with unresolved D. The CDR3 runs to 14 residues. Trimming cost V 3 bases and J 8 bases, with 11 bases left between them. Germline CDR1 SGHVS, CDR2 FQNEAQ. CDR3 protein: CASSLVLRDSPLHF. The CDR3, as DNA: TGTGCCAGCAGCTTGGTCCTAAGAGATTCACCCCTCCACTTT.

This clone was recorded a few times. The chain combines TRBV15 with TRBJ1-5; D is possibly TRBD1 (5 bases). With 3 bases removed from V and 11 bases from J, the gap between germline ends came to 20 bases. The CDR3 contains 15 residues. Germline values: CDR1 LNHNV, CDR2 YYDKDF (reference sequence). For the CDR3, the DNA is TGTGCCACCAGCAGGGGGGGGACCGAAGGGTTTACCCAGCATTTT. Translated: CATSRGGTEGFTQHF.

This chain connects TRBV7-8 to TRBJ2-2; no clear D gene. V lost 5 bases to trimming and J lost 8 bases, with 9 bases between them. Germline V gene sequence: CDR1 SGHVS, CDR2 FQNEAQ. The CDR3 is 12 amino acids. The CDR3 loop reads CASSPPLGELFF. As DNA, the CDR3 is TGTGCCAGCAGCCCCCCTCTGGGGGAGCTGTTTTTT.

The rearrangement joins TRBV27 to TRBJ1-2; 9 bases match TRBD1. J lost 3 bases, V lost 6 bases, and 11 bases had no gene match. CDR3 length: 16 residues. Germline V gene sequence: CDR1 MNHEY, CDR2 SMNVEV (reference sequence). CDR3 region: CASSRSGTGTDYGYTF. CDR3 in DNA: TGTGCCAGCAGCCGGTCGGGGACAGGGACCGACTATGGCTACACCTTC.

The chain is built from TRBV7-2 and TRBJ2-2; D call uncertain. V dropped 3 bases and J dropped 3 bases, with 8 bases sitting between them. Germline V gives CDR1 SGHTA, CDR2 FQGNSA. The CDR3 is 14 residues long. DNA for the CDR3: TGTGCCAGCAGCTTTAATTTTGACACCGGGGAGCTGTTTTTT. Amino acids: CASSFNFDTGELFF.

The chain has TRBV27 and TRBJ1-1; D is possibly TRBD1 (6 bases). The CDR3 extends over 15 amino acids. V was clipped by 2 bases and J by 0 bases, with 10 bases between them. Germline values: CDR1 MNHEY, CDR2 SMNVEV (reference sequence). The DNA of the CDR3 is TGTGCCAGCAGTTTAGTCCGACAGGTGAACACTGAAGCTTTCTTT. Translating it yields CASSLVRQVNTEAFF.

This chain joins TRBV12-3 or TRBV12-4 and TRBJ2-7, with D possibly being TRBD2 (5 bases). CDR3 size: 13 residues. Deletions cut 3 bases from V and 4 bases from J, with 10 bases between. The CDR3 loop is CASSLGGSYEQYF. As DNA, the CDR3 is TGTGCCAGCAGTTTGGGTGGGAGTTACGAGCAGTACTTC.

The table lists this clone with a count of one. Other DNA sequences in the sample encode the same CDR3. The chain couples TRBV11-2 to TRBJ2-7, with 13 positions matching TRBD2. CDR3 length equals 19 residues. The germline gives CDR1 SGHAT, CDR2 FQNNGV. V shed 1 base, J shed 0 bases, and the junction held 9 bases outside the gene matches. The CDR3 region is CASSLVSLGLAGRSYEQYF. CDR3 nucleotide sequence: TGTGCCAGCAGCTTAGTAAGCCTGGGACTAGCGGGGCGCTCCTACGAGCAGTACTTC.

As concerns this clone: At the DNA level, this CDR3 is encoded by other sequences in the same sample as well. J is TRBJ2-1 and V is TRBV30; D uncertain. Germline V gene data show CDR1 as GTSNPN and CDR2 as SVGIG (reference sequence). V lost 0 bases, J lost 4 bases, and 4 bases lay in between. CDR3 length: 12 residues. CDR3 in DNA: TGTGCCTGGAGTGTACTTTACAATGAGCAGTTCTTC. It specifies CAWSVLYNEQFF.

This chain joins TRBV9 and TRBJ2-6; 7 bases map to TRBD2. The CDR3 runs to 18 residues. CDR1 is SGDLS, CDR2 YYNGEE, per germline. Trimming at V came to 5 bases and at J to 0 bases, leaving 11 bases not matched to a gene. The CDR3 protein is CASRGAGLSLSGANVLTF. CDR3 bases: TGTGCCAGCAGGGGAGCGGGGCTTAGCCTCTCTGGGGCCAACGTCCTGACTTTC.

The V gene is TRBV4-1, the J gene TRBJ1-2, with D possibly matching TRBD1 (5 bases). Germline values: CDR1 MGHRA, CDR2 YSYEKL. There are 14 residues in the CDR3. Trimming shortened V by 0 bases and J by 6 bases, and 11 bases separated the two germline ends. The CDR3 is CASSQEWGGDGYTF. The CDR3 nucleotides read TGCGCCAGCAGCCAAGAGTGGGGCGGGGATGGCTACACCTTC.

For the CDR3, the DNA is TGTGCCAGCAGCGTACGACGGGATAATTCACCCCTCCACTTT. As protein: CASSVRRDNSPLHF. The chain joins TRBV9 to TRBJ1-6; no definite D call. Germline CDR1 is SGDLS and CDR2 is YYNGEE. Deletions cut 1 base from V and 5 bases from J, with 7 bases between. CDR3 length: 14 amino acids.